Below, 10 T cell receptor beta chains from the same sample are listed, as sequenced in a study of T cell repertoires in cytomegalovirus infection (dated by TCRdb to the late 2010s). No antigen is known for these receptors. Taken with the paper, the label for treatment or condition translates to: in vitro stimulation with specific CMV peptide epitopes to enrich CMV-specific T cells. TCRdb lists the instrument as Illumina HiSeq 1500. Through fastp at Q25 and MiXCR, TCRdb rebuilt clones from the public reads, retaining in-frame beta chains. Under each unique CDR3 protein, matching rows form one entry showing the most common genes and DNA. The sample table lists about 63,000 distinct CDR3 sequences, over 20% of them with a count of one. The ten largest clones take up over 60% of the sample. The sample consisted of CD8+ T cells from cultured PBMCs, taken from culture after CMV antigen stimulation. The receptors derive from a human donor in good health (CMV status not recorded). Some clones in this sample may be carry-over from other donors' samples.

This clonotype has more than one count but fewer than ten. V gene TRBV7-2 combines with J gene TRBJ1-5; D might be TRBD1 (5 bases). Germline lookup yields CDR1 SGHTA and CDR2 FQGNSA. V gave up 5 bases and J gave up 8 bases, with 19 bases separating them. CDR3 length equals 15 residues. CDR3 in amino acids: CASSRTTGTREPQHF. The CDR3 DNA follows: TGTGCCAGCAGCCGAACCACCGGGACCAGGGAGCCCCAGCATTTT.

This clonotype turned up a few times. The rearrangement uses TRBV12-3 or TRBV12-4 and TRBJ1-4, with 9 nucleotides matching TRBD1. CDR3 length equals 15 residues. V was pared by 5 bases and J by 5 bases, with 6 bases of the junction left unmatched. The CDR3 loop reads CASSRAGTGNEKLFF. DNA of the CDR3: TGTGCCAGCAGTAGGGCCGGGACAGGGAATGAAAAACTGTTTTTT.

This clonotype was picked up a small number of times. This CDR3 reads CASSLGWNQPQHF. The CDR3 coding sequence is TGTGCCAGCAGTTTGGGATGGAATCAGCCCCAGCATTTT. V is TRBV28 and J is TRBJ1-5; D call uncertain. The CDR3 has 13 residues. The V gene lost 3 bases and the J gene lost 4 bases, with 7 bases spanning the gap. CDR1 is MDHEN and CDR2 is SYDVKM in the germline V gene. The entire variable domain, with the rest obtained from reference TRBV28 and TRBJ1-5, is as follows: DVKVTQSSRYLVKRTGEKVFLECVQDMDHENMFWYRQDPGLGLRLIYFSYDVKMKEKGDIPEGYSVSREKKERFSLILESASTNQTSMYLCASSLGWNQPQHFGDGTRLSIL.

The CDR3 here is CASSYGDGAYEQYF. CDR3 sequence (DNA): TGTGCCAGCAGTTACGGGGACGGGGCCTACGAGCAGTACTTC. This chain links TRBV6-5 with TRBJ2-7; D may match TRBD1 or TRBD2 (5 bases each). CDR1 MNHEY and CDR2 SVGAGI come from the germline V gene. The CDR3 contains 14 residues. V gave up 2 bases and J gave up 2 bases, with 10 bases separating them.

The chain carries TRBV12-3 or TRBV12-4 and TRBJ2-3; D possibly uses TRBD1 or TRBD2 (6 bases each). V shed 3 bases and J shed 0 bases, with 10 bases lying between them. This CDR3 is 15 amino acids long. The CDR3 sequence: CASSFGGRSTDTQYF. DNA of the CDR3: TGTGCCAGCAGTTTTGGGGGGCGCAGCACAGATACGCAGTATTTT.

This clonotype was observed a few times. The chain joins TRBV4-1 to TRBJ2-2; no firm D call. The length of the CDR3 is 13 residues. Germline V gene lookup returns CDR1 MGHRA and CDR2 YSYEKL. Trimming removed 1 base at V and 8 bases at J, with 8 bases between. Written as DNA, the CDR3 is TGCGCCAGCAGCCAAGCACCCGTGGGGGAGCTGTTTTTT. This translates into CASSQAPVGELFF.

The rearrangement links TRBV7-9 to TRBJ2-1; D is unresolved. Germline V lookup: CDR1 SEHNR, CDR2 FQNEAQ (reference sequence). V was pared by 2 bases and J by 5 bases, with 13 bases between. The CDR3 length is 15 residues. The CDR3 spells CASSLSVRLHNEQFF. CDR3 in DNA: TGTGCCAGCAGCTTATCTGTAAGGTTACACAATGAGCAGTTCTTC.

This chain uses TRBV5-6 with TRBJ2-5; 10 bases match TRBD1. Per germline, CDR1 SGHDT and CDR2 YYEEEE. Trimming took 3 bases from V and 4 from J; bases not matched to a gene: 3. CDR3 length: 14 residues. Written as DNA, the CDR3 is TGTGCCAGCAGCTGGGGACAGGGGTTAGAGACCCAGTACTTC. Its translation is CASSWGQGLETQYF.

The V gene is TRBV6-2 or TRBV6-3, the J gene TRBJ1-2; perhaps TRBD1 as D (5 bases). The germline V gene has CDR1 MNHEY and CDR2 SVGEGT. The CDR3 spans 14 residues. Between the trimmed V and J ends, which lost 4 bases and 6 bases, there was a span of 15 bases. In DNA form, the CDR3 reads TGTGCCAGCAGTTCCCCGACAGAAGTCAATGGCTACACCTTC. Its protein product is CASSSPTEVNGYTF.

This clonotype was recorded at least ten times. The J gene is TRBJ1-1, the V gene TRBV28; maybe TRBD1 (6 bases). Germline lookup yields CDR1 MDHEN and CDR2 SYDVKM. This CDR3 is built from 15 residues. Trimming pared 5 bases from V and 1 base from J, leaving 14 bases between. The CDR3 sequence is CASSPLSQGNTEAFF. As DNA, the CDR3 is TGTGCCAGCAGTCCCCTTTCACAGGGGAACACTGAAGCTTTCTTT.